The entry below gives a single T cell receptor (beta chain) sequence along with its context. Its cognate antigen is unknown. The data derive from a study of cytomegalovirus exposure and HLA in healthy donors. Study details: Around 89 million unique TCRs from HLA-typed donors made up an early data release. General study results and limits: Certain sequence variants were highly shared and formed a cluster, and this cluster was likely a sequencing artifact. Despite most TCR sequences being rare, some public TCRs occurred in many donors. Within an earlier analysis, most TCR beta V segments proved productive either about 90% or about 30% of the time.

CDR1 MNHEY and CDR2 SMNVEV come from the germline V gene (reference sequence). V was clipped by 2 bases and J by 3 bases, with 8 bases between them. The CDR3 totals 13 residues. PCR used 60 Vbeta primers and 13 Jbeta primers. Sequencing used immunoSEQ multiplex PCR; TCRdb keeps in-frame clones, though not all of them. Of under 150,000 clones listed, 60% to 80% are singletons. The sequence was obtained from a woman aged 25-40 years in good health and CMV-seropositive. The chain has TRBV27 and TRBJ2-7; a weak D match, TRBD2 (6 bases). What was sequenced was PBMCs. The CDR3 nucleotides read TGTGCCAGCAGTTTAAGGGAGGACTACGAGCAGTACTTC. Residues: CASSLREDYEQYF.